Below, one TCR beta chain is given with its context. This record comes from a study of blood T cell repertoires in COVID-19. V dropped 3 bases and J dropped 0 bases, with 9 bases sitting between them. The CDR3 contains 16 residues. Germline V gene data show CDR1 as MDHEN and CDR2 as SYDVKM. Measured with immunoSEQ multiplex PCR; TCRdb has only the in-frame clones, and not every one. Of about 160,000 clones in the sample, approximately 77% were seen once. This chain links TRBV28 with TRBJ2-6, with D possibly TRBD2 on 6 matching bases. This clonotype originated in a man aged 55-75 years who had recovered from COVID-19. Sequenced: PBMCs or T cells enriched from blood (not recorded which). CDR3 loop: CASSLGGLSGANVLTF. The DNA for the CDR3 is TGTGCCAGCAGTTTGGGGGGACTCTCTGGGGCCAACGTCCTGACTTTC.